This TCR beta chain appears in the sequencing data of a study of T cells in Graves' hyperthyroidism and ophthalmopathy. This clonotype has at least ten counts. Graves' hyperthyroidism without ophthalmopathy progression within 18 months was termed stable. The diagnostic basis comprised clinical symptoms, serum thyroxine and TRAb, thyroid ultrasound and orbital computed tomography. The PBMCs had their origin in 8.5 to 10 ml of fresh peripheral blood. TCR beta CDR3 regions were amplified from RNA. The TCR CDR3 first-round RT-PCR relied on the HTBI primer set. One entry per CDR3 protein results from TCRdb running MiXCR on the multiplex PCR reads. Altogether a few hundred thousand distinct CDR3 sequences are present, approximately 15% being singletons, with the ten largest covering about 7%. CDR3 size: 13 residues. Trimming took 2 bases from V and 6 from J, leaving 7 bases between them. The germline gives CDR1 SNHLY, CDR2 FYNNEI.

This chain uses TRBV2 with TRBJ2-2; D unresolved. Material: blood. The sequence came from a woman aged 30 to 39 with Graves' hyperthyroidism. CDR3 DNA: TGTGCCAGCAGTGAATCGTGGGCCGGGGAGCTGTTTTTT. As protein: CASSESWAGELFF. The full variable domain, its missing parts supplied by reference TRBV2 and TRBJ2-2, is EPEVTQTPSHQVTQMGQEVILRCVPISNHLYFYWYRQILGQKVEFLVSFYNNEISEKSEIFDDQFSVERPDGSNFTLKIRSTKLEDSAMYFCASSESWAGELFFGEGSRLTVL.